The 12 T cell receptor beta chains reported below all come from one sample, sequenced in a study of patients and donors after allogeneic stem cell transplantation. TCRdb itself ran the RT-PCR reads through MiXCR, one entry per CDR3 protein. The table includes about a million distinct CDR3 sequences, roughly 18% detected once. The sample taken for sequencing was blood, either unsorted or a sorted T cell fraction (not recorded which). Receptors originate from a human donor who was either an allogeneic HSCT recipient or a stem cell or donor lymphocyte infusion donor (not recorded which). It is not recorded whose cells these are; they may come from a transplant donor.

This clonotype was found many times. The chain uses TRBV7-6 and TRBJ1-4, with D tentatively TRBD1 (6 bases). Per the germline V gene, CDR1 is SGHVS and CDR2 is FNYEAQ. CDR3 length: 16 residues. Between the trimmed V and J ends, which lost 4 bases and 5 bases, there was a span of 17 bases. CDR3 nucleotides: TGTGCCAGCAGCTCCTTTCACGGACAGTCAAATGAAAAACTGTTTTTT. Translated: CASSSFHGQSNEKLFF.

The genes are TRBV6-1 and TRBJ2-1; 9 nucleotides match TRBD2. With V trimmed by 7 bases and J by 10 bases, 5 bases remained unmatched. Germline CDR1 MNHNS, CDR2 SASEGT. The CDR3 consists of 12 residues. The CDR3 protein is CASTNSGSEQFF. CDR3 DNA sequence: TGTGCCAGCACCAATAGCGGGAGCGAGCAGTTCTTC.

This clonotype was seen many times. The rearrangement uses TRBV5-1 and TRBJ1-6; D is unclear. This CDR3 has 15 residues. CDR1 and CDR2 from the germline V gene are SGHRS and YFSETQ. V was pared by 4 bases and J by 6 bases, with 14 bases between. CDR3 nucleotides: TGCGCCAGCAGCACGGACGCTCCTTCTAATTCACCCCTCCACTTT. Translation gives CASSTDAPSNSPLHF. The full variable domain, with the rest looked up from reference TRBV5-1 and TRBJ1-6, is KAGVTQTPRYLIKTRGQQVTLSCSPISGHRSVSWYQQTPGQGLQFLFEYFSETQRNKGNFPGRFSGRQFSNSRSEMNVSTLELGDSALYLCASSTDAPSNSPLHFGNGTRLTVT.

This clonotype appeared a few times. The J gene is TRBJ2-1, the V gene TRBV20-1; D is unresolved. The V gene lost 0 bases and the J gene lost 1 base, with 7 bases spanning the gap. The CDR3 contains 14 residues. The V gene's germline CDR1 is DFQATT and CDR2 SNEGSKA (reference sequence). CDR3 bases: TGCAGTGCTAGAGAGCAGGCTTCCTACAATGAGCAGTTCTTC. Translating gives CSAREQASYNEQFF.

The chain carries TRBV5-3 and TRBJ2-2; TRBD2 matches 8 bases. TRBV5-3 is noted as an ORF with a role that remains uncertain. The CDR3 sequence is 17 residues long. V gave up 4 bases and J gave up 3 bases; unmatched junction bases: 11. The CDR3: CARSRLKREPHTGELFF. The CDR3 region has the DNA TGTGCCAGAAGCCGTCTAAAGCGGGAGCCTCACACCGGGGAGCTGTTTTTT.

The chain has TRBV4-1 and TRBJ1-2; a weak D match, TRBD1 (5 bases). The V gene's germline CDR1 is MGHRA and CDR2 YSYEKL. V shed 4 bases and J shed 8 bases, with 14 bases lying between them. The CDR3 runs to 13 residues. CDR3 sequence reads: CASSPPGSGGYTF. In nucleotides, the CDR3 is TGCGCCAGCAGCCCTCCAGGGAGCGGCGGCTACACCTTC.

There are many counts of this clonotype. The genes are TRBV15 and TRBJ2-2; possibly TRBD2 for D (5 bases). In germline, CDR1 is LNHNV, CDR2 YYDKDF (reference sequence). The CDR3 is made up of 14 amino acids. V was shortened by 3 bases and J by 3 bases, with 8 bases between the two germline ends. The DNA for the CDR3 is TGTGCCACCAGCAGGAAGAGGGACACCGGGGAGCTGTTTTTT. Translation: CATSRKRDTGELFF. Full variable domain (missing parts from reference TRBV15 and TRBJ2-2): DAMVIQNPRYQVTQFGKPVTLSCSQTLNHNVMYWYQQKSSQAPKLLFHYYDKDFNNEADTPDNFQSRRPNTSFCFLDIRSPGLGDTAMYLCATSRKRDTGELFFGEGSRLTVL.

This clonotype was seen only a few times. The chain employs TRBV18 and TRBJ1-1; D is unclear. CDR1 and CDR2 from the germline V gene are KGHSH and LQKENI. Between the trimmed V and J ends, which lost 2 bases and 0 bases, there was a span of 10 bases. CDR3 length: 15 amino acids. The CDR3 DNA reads TGTGCCAGCTCACCAGAGGCGGGAATGAACACTGAAGCTTTCTTT. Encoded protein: CASSPEAGMNTEAFF.

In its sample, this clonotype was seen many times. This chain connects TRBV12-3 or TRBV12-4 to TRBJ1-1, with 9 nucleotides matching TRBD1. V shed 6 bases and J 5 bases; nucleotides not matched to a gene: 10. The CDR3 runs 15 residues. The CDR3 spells CASSLGQGLGTEAFF. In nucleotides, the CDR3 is TGTGCCAGCAGCCTGGGACAGGGCCTTGGGACTGAAGCTTTCTTT.

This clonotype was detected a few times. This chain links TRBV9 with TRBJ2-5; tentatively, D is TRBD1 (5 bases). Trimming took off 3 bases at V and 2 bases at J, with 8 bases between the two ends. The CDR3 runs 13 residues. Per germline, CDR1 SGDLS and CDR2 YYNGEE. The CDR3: CASSADIQETQYF. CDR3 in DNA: TGTGCCAGCAGCGCGGACATACAAGAGACCCAGTACTTC.

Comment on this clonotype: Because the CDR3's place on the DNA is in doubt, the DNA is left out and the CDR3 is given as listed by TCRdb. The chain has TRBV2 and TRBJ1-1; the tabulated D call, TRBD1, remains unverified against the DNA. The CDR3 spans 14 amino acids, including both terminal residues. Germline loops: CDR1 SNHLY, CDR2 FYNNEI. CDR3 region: CASILGRDRSEAFF.

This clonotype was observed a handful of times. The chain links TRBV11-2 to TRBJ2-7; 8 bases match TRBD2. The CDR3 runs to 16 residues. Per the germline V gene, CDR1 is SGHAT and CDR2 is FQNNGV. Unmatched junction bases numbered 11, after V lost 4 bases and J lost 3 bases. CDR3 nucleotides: TGTGCCAGCAGCTCCACCCGGGGTAGCGGGATCTACGAGCAGTACTTC. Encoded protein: CASSSTRGSGIYEQYF.